Listed below are T cell receptor beta chains from one sample, sequenced in a study of cytotoxic CD8 clonotypes in ibrutinib-treated CLL. TCRdb keeps only in-frame clones here, not all; method: immunoSEQ multiplex PCR. The sample carries about 120,000 clones, approximately 85% recorded once. Sequencing was performed on PBMCs, taken after 24 months of ibrutinib treatment. These TCRs come from a human donor with chronic lymphocytic leukemia. Both conserved end residues are part of each CDR3. Each record gives: D gene, V gene, J gene, clone size, CDR3 DNA, CDR3 protein. D genes are given only for firm matches. Some rows mark clone size as missing; the rest say once, few, many or name a class of expanded clone.

>TRBD2|TRBV9|TRBJ2-7|once
TGTGCCAGCAGCCCTTACGCAGCTAGCGGGAGAGGCGAGCAGTACTTC
CASSPYAASGRGEQYF
>.|TRBV7-2|TRBJ2-7|.
TGTGCCAGCAGCCCCGGGCAAAGCTCCTACGAGCAGTACTTC
CASSPGQSSYEQYF
>.|TRBV28|TRBJ1-2|.
TGTGCCAGCAGTATCCCGGGGTACGGCTATGGCTACACCTTC
CASSIPGYGYGYTF
>.|TRBV7-6|TRBJ2-3|.
TGTGCCAGCAGCCCAAGACTAGGGCGCACAGATACGCAGTATTTT
CASSPRLGRTDTQYF
>.|TRBV6-1|TRBJ1-2|.
TGTGCCAGCAGTGAAGCAGGGGTCGGTGGCTACACCTTC
CASSEAGVGGYTF
>.|TRBV7-9|TRBJ1-4|.
TGTGCCAGCAGCTTAGTAGGCAGAAGTAATGAAAAACTGTTTTTT
CASSLVGRSNEKLFF
>.|TRBV4-3|TRBJ1-2|.
TGCGCCAGCAGCCAAGATCTGGCAGGCAATGGCTACACCTTC
CASSQDLAGNGYTF
>TRBD2|TRBV5-1|TRBJ2-2|.
TGCGCCAGCAAAAGGCTAGCGGACGCGAACACCGGGGAGCTGTTTTTT
CASKRLADANTGELFF
>TRBD1|TRBV9|TRBJ1-1|.
TGTGCCAGCAGCGTAGTTGCCAGGGGGACTGAAGCTTTCTTT
CASSVVARGTEAFF
>.|TRBV6-1|TRBJ2-7|.
TGTGCCAGCAGTGAATTAGTAAGGACAGTCTACGAGCAGTACTTC
CASSELVRTVYEQYF
>.|TRBV28|TRBJ2-1|few
TGTGCCAGCAGTGGACAAGTCAATGAGCAGTTCTTC
CASSGQVNEQFF
>.|TRBV4-1|TRBJ2-1|.
TGCGCCAGCAGCCAAGAAGCCCAGCTCTCCTACAATGAGCAGTTCTTC
CASSQEAQLSYNEQFF
>.|TRBV7-2|TRBJ1-4|.
TGTGCCAGCAGCTTAGGAGGGTTAGAAAAACTGTTTTTT
CASSLGGLEKLFF
>.|TRBV7-3|TRBJ1-3|.
TGTGCCATCAAAGGAAACACCATATATTTT
CAIKGNTIYF
>TRBD1|TRBV27|TRBJ2-4|.
TGTGCCAGCAGTCCACAGGGGGTGGGTGGCATTCAGTACTTC
CASSPQGVGGIQYF
>TRBD1|TRBV4-3|TRBJ2-2|.
TGCGCCAGCAGCCAAACTAGGACAGGGACCTCCACCGGGGAGCTGTTTTTT
CASSQTRTGTSTGELFF
>.|TRBV28|TRBJ2-2|.
TGTGCCAGCAGTTCAGGGCTCACCGGGGAGCTGTTTTTT
CASSSGLTGELFF
>.|TRBV14|TRBJ2-2|.
TGTGCCAGCAGCCAAATTCCCGCGAACACCGGGGAGCTGTTTTTT
CASSQIPANTGELFF
>.|TRBV7-9|TRBJ1-1|.
TGTGCCAGCAGCTTAGGCAAAAAGACAGAGAACACTGAAGCTTTCTTT
CASSLGKKTENTEAFF
>.|TRBV28|TRBJ1-5|.
TGTGCCAGCAGTTTTCAATCGAGGGGAGATCAGCCCCAGCATTTT
CASSFQSRGDQPQHF
>.|TRBV28|TRBJ1-5|once
TGTGCCAGCAGCACTTCTCCCAGAGGGGGCAATCAGCCCCAGCATTTT
CASSTSPRGGNQPQHF
>TRBD1|TRBV6-1|TRBJ2-1|once
TGTGCCAGCAGCCAACAGGGGACCTACAATGAGCAGTTCTTC
CASSQQGTYNEQFF
>.|TRBV6-5|TRBJ1-1|.
TGTGCCAGCTGCCGGGCAGGCACTGAAGCTTTCTTT
CASCRAGTEAFF
>TRBD1|TRBV4-2|TRBJ2-2|.
TGTGCCAGCAGCCAAGGTTTCCCCGGGACAGGGAACACCGGGGAGCTGTTTTTT
CASSQGFPGTGNTGELFF
>TRBD2|TRBV2|TRBJ2-3|.
TGTGCCACGCGTCCGGGACTAGCGGGGAATACGCAGTATTTT
CATRPGLAGNTQYF
>.|TRBV28|TRBJ2-3|.
TGTGCCAGCAGTTTAAGGTCACAAGGACGCCCAAGCACAGATACGCAGTATTTT
CASSLRSQGRPSTDTQYF
>TRBD1|TRBV30|TRBJ1-6|many
TGTGCCTGGAGGGGACAGGGGGAAGGTTCACCCCTCCACTTT
CAWRGQGEGSPLHF
>.|TRBV5-6|TRBJ1-4|.
TGTGCCAGCAGCTTGAGGGGGAATGAAAAACTGTTTTTT
CASSLRGNEKLFF
>.|TRBV5-1|TRBJ2-7|.
TGCGCCAGCAGCTTGGAGTGGACCTACGAGCAGTACTTC
CASSLEWTYEQYF
>.|TRBV9|TRBJ2-3|.
TGTGCCAGCAGCGTAGGGGGATTTGGGACAGATACGCAGTATTTT
CASSVGGFGTDTQYF
>TRBD1|TRBV6-5|TRBJ1-2|.
TGTGCCAGCACCCTAGGGACAGGGGGGAACTATGGCTACACCTTC
CASTLGTGGNYGYTF
>TRBD1|TRBV6-1|TRBJ2-7|.
TGTGCCAGCCACCTCGGGCAGGGGGTGGACGAGCAGTACTTC
CASHLGQGVDEQYF
>.|TRBV4-1|TRBJ1-4|few
TGCGCCAGCAGCCAAGAGGGGACTTATGCAACTAATGAAAAACTGTTTTTT
CASSQEGTYATNEKLFF
>.|TRBV5-1|TRBJ2-7|.
TGCGCCAGCACCATCGAGCTAGGACGGCCTGCCTACGAGCAGTACTTC
CASTIELGRPAYEQYF
>.|TRBV18|TRBJ1-3|.
TGTGCCAGCTCACCGTACACTAGACAGGTTGGCTCTGGAAACACCATATATTTT
CASSPYTRQVGSGNTIYF
>TRBD2|TRBV7-9|TRBJ2-1|.
TGTGCCAGCGCTAGCGGGATAGGCAATGAGCAGTTCTTC
CASASGIGNEQFF